This TCR beta chain was identified in a study of blood T cell repertoires in COVID-19. Study-level information: Sources were T cells, B-cell-depleted T cells, or PBMCs; the material itself was cDNA or gDNA.

Produced via immunoSEQ multiplex PCR; TCRdb's table is partial and in-frame only. The sample holds 200,000 or so clones, about 80% seen once. Residents of about 25 US areas, aged 18 to 89 years, made up the participants. Participants reported their clinical history, and cohort assignment relied on those reports. The CDR3 runs 12 residues. Germline CDR1 reads SEHNR; CDR2 reads FQNEAQ (reference sequence). The V end was cut by 5 bases, the J end by 10 bases, with 12 bases between. The sample comprised PBMCs or T cells enriched from blood (not recorded which). This receptor was obtained from a man aged 40-49 years who had recovered from COVID-19. The chain links TRBV7-9 to TRBJ1-5; D remains unclear. As DNA, the CDR3 is TGTGCCAGCAGCCAAAGAGGCGGTCCCCAGCATTTT. Protein sequence: CASSQRGGPQHF.